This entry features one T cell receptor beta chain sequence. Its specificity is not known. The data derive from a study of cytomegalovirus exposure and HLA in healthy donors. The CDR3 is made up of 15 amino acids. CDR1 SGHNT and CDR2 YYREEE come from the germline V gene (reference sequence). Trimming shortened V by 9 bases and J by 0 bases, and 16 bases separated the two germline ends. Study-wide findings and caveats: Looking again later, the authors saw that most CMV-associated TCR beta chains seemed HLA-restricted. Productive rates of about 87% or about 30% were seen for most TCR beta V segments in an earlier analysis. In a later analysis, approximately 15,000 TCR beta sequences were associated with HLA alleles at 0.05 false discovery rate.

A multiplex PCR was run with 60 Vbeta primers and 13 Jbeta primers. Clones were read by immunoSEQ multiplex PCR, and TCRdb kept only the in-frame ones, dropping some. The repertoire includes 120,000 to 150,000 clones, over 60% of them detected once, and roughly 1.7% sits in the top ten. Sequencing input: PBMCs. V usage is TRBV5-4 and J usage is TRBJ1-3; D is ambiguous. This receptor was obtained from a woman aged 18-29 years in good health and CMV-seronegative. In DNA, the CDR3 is TGTGCCAAGGTGGAGGAGGCTAGCTCTGGAAACACCATATATTTT. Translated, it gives CAKVEEASSGNTIYF.